The 4 T cell receptor beta chains listed next were all sequenced from one sample in a study of immune heterogeneity within non-small cell lung tumors. Multiplex PCR was performed with 32 V and 13 J primers, and it amplified TCR beta CDR3. TCRdb re-called the multiplex PCR reads with MiXCR, one entry per CDR3 protein. In the table there are around 16,000 distinct CDR3 sequences, under 30% of which are singletons. Samples each supplied around 640 ng of bulk tumor genomic DNA as template. Multiple biopsies spaced far apart were taken from each primary tumor during surgery. It was patients with untreated, newly diagnosed non-small cell lung cancer who underwent curative surgery. Sequenced sample: lung tumor tissue. These receptors were obtained from a man aged 40-50 years with non-small cell lung cancer.

This clonotype was observed many times. The chain employs TRBV4-3 and TRBJ2-7; D perhaps matches TRBD1 (5 bases). Germline-derived CDR1 and CDR2 are LGHNA and YSLEER. This CDR3 contains 14 residues. Deletions cut 2 bases from V and 0 bases from J, with 8 bases between. CDR3 nucleotides: TGCGCCAGCAGCCAATGGACAACCTCCTACGAGCAGTACTTC. It is translated as CASSQWTTSYEQYF.

As regards this clonotype: A read error is possible here, since a much larger clone lies one base away. This rearrangement joins TRBV2 to TRBJ1-5; D is unclear. CDR1 SNHLY and CDR2 FYNNEI come from the germline V gene. This CDR3 has 11 amino acids. The CDR3 bases are TGTGCCAGCCGTGAAGAGAAGCTCCAGCATTTT. This encodes CASREEKLQHF.

This clonotype is medium-sized (0.01 to 0.1%) within its sample. The genes are TRBV7-3 and TRBJ1-6; possible D gene TRBD1, 5 bases. The V and J ends lost 4 bases and 7 bases respectively, with 11 bases between them. The CDR3 runs to 14 residues. Germline lookup yields CDR1 SGHTA and CDR2 FQGTGA. The CDR3 DNA reads TGTGCCAGCAGCTACAGGTCTCAGAATTCACCCCTCCACTTT. Translation: CASSYRSQNSPLHF.

Concerning this clonotype itself: A much larger clone is a single base away; this may be a read error. Since the CDR3 does not end with the conserved phenylalanine or tryptophan, this likely comes from a read error. The chain combines TRBV11-2 with TRBJ1-2; 8 bases map to TRBD1. Germline values: CDR1 SGHAT, CDR2 FQNNGV. This CDR3 has 14 amino acids. After removal of 5 bases from V and 6 bases from J, the junction contained 8 bases not matched to a gene. In nucleotides, the CDR3 is TGTGCCAGCAGCCTTACGGACAGGGTGAATGGCTACACCTTA. Amino acids: CASSLTDRVNGYTL.